This entry describes one TCR beta chain. The sample is drawn from a study of T cell responses to AZD1222 COVID-19 vaccine. Using immunoSEQ multiplex PCR, the repertoire was profiled, and TCRdb retains in-frame clones only, with some absent. The table shows tens of thousands of clones, with 85% to 90% occurring only once. With V trimmed by 4 bases and J by 1 base, 10 bases remained unmatched. This CDR3 spans 18 amino acids. The sequenced sample was peripheral blood, obtained 28 days after the second AZD1222 dose. V and J are TRBV5-3 and TRBJ2-1, with 11 positions matching TRBD2. TRBV5-3 is treated as an ORF (open reading frame) with a function not yet certain. The receptor was derived from an adult who received the AZD1222 COVID-19 vaccine. The CDR3 DNA follows: TGTGCCAGAAGCACAATTCTAGCGGGGGGTTGGTCCTACAATGAGCAGTTCTTC. Amino acid sequence: CARSTILAGGWSYNEQFF.